This T cell receptor (beta chain) was captured by sequencing in a study of regulatory T cells in long-lasting Graves disease. Study conclusions and caveats: Persistent cases favored TRBV28, TRBJ1-2 and TRBJ2-5.

The CDR3 consists of 15 residues. Germline V lookup: CDR1 DFQATT, CDR2 SNEGSKA (reference sequence). The J segment lost 1 base and the V segment lost 5 bases, leaving 9 bases of the junction unmatched. This clonotype was recorded at least ten times. Its target is not known. Time point: persistent/refractory GD, antithyroid drugs over 5 years with positive TRAb. RNA isolated from PBMCs was used to make the TCR library. Through Arm-PCR of CDR3 regions and iRepertoire HTBI primers, TCR beta libraries were built. Authors' analysis steps: The samples included approximately 60 TRBV and under 15 TRBJ segments. Each CDR3 protein gets one entry after TCRdb re-called the multiplex PCR reads with MiXCR. Here the V and J calls rest on TCRdb's processing, not on the authors' analysis. This repertoire shows 400,000 to 500,000 distinct CDR3 sequences, around 23% found once; its top ten account for more than 13%.

The chain couples TRBV20-1 to TRBJ2-7; 9 bases are a match to TRBD1. Source: peripheral blood mononuclear cells (PBMCs), taken when the disease was refractory, from a patient treated with antithyroid drugs. The receptor's source is a female donor with Graves disease. CDR3: CSAPGQGPTSYEQYF. The CDR3 bases are TGCAGTGCTCCGGGACAGGGACCGACGTCCTACGAGCAGTACTTC.